Shown below are 13 T cell receptor beta chains from a single sample sequenced in a study of blood T cell repertoires in COVID-19. Sequencing used immunoSEQ multiplex PCR; TCRdb keeps in-frame clones, though not all of them. The sample lists 300,000 to 400,000 clones, over 70% occurring once. The sequenced sample was peripheral blood. These receptors were obtained from a woman between 45 and 60 years old with COVID-19, enrolled during active disease.

The rearrangement joins TRBV27 to TRBJ1-1, with D possibly matching TRBD1 (6 bases). The CDR3 has 13 amino acids. The germline V gene has CDR1 MNHEY and CDR2 SMNVEV (reference sequence). Trimming pared 5 bases from V and 7 bases from J, leaving 14 bases between. The CDR3 region is CASSGGHRVEAFF. The CDR3 DNA sequence: TGTGCCAGCAGTGGGGGCCACAGGGTTGAAGCTTTCTTT.

A note on this clone: The sample holds other DNA sequences that translate to the same CDR3. The V gene is TRBV7-2, the J gene TRBJ1-1, with 8 bases matching TRBD1. The CDR3 runs 15 residues. V was pared by 2 bases and J by 1 base, with 3 bases of the junction left unmatched. Germline V gene lookup returns CDR1 SGHTA and CDR2 FQGNSA. The CDR3: CASSLLGTGNTEAFF. The CDR3 DNA reads as TGTGCCAGCAGCTTACTCGGGACAGGGAACACTGAAGCTTTCTTT. The full variable domain, its missing parts supplied by reference TRBV7-2 and TRBJ1-1, is GAGVSQSPSNKVTEKGKDVELRCDPISGHTALYWYRQSLGQGLEFLIYFQGNSAPDKSGLPSDRFSAERTGGSVSTLTIQRTQQEDSAVYLCASSLLGTGNTEAFFGQGTRLTVV.

This chain joins TRBV20-1 and TRBJ2-3; no clear D gene. The CDR3 has 11 amino acids. The V gene's germline CDR1 is DFQATT and CDR2 SNEGSKA (reference sequence). The V gene lost 1 base and the J gene lost 3 bases, with 2 bases spanning the gap. The CDR3: CSARATDTQYF. In DNA, the CDR3 is TGCAGTGCTAGAGCTACAGATACGCAGTATTTT.

The genes are TRBV4-1 and TRBJ1-1, with D possibly TRBD1 on 6 matching bases. Trimming shortened V by 1 base and J by 7 bases, and 16 bases separated the two germline ends. Germline V lookup: CDR1 MGHRA, CDR2 YSYEKL. The CDR3 runs 15 residues. The CDR3 nucleotides read TGCGCCAGCAGCCAAGGGTCCGCGACAGGATTTGAAGCTTTCTTT. Translated: CASSQGSATGFEAFF.

V is TRBV4-1 and J is TRBJ2-2, with TRBD2 identical over 12 bases. The CDR3 length is 20 residues. Germline assignment: CDR1 MGHRA and CDR2 YSYEKL. V was pared by 1 base and J by 3 bases, with 12 bases of the junction left unmatched. CDR3 nucleotides: TGCGCCAGCAGCCAAGTACTAGCGGGAGGTAAAAACCAGGACACCGGGGAGCTGTTTTTT. Translation gives CASSQVLAGGKNQDTGELFF.

The chain is built from TRBV3-1 (or the pseudogene TRBV3-2) and TRBJ1-5, with D unresolved. This CDR3 is 14 amino acids long. Between the trimmed V and J ends, which lost 1 base and 0 bases, there was a span of 4 bases. In germline, CDR1 is LGHDT, CDR2 YNNKEL (reference sequence). The CDR3 sequence: CASSQVHSNQPQHF. The DNA of the CDR3 is TGTGCCAGCAGCCAAGTACATAGCAATCAGCCCCAGCATTTT.

The genes are TRBV27 and TRBJ2-1; D may be TRBD1 (6 bases). The CDR3 spans 14 residues. Germline loops: CDR1 MNHEY, CDR2 SMNVEV (reference sequence). Trimming took 2 bases from V and 8 from J, leaving 13 bases between them. DNA of the CDR3: TGTGCCAGCAGTTTAGACAGGCCTTGGGATGAGCAGTTCTTC. It codes for CASSLDRPWDEQFF.

V gene TRBV27 combines with J gene TRBJ1-5; unclear D gene. Trimming took 0 bases from V and 6 from J, leaving 6 bases between them. CDR1 and CDR2 from the germline V gene are MNHEY and SMNVEV (reference sequence). This CDR3 is built from 13 residues. This CDR3 reads CASSLSWLQPQHF. CDR3 nucleotide sequence: TGTGCCAGCAGTTTATCGTGGCTTCAGCCCCAGCATTTT.

DNA for the CDR3: TGCGCCAGCGTCTTGGGGGACTTTTTCGTCCAAGAGACCCAGTACTTC. This translates into CASVLGDFFVQETQYF. The V call is TRBV5-1, the J call TRBJ2-5; possibly TRBD2 for D (6 bases). This CDR3 contains 16 residues. Germline CDR1 reads SGHRS; CDR2 reads YFSETQ. V lost 7 bases and J lost 1, with 20 bases in between.

This clone was seen a handful of times. The chain has TRBV5-4 and TRBJ2-3; D remains unclear. This CDR3 comprises 12 residues. Germline V gives CDR1 SGHNT, CDR2 YYREEE (reference sequence). V was trimmed by 0 bases and J by 5 bases, leaving 4 bases between them. DNA of the CDR3: TGTGCCAGCAGCTTGGTCAGAGATACGCAGTATTTT. As protein: CASSLVRDTQYF.

The gene calls are TRBV3-1 (or the pseudogene TRBV3-2) and TRBJ2-7; perhaps TRBD1 as D (5 bases). Trimming took off 8 bases at V and 0 bases at J, with 20 bases between the two ends. CDR3 length: 16 residues. Per the germline V gene, CDR1 is LGHDT and CDR2 is YNNKEL (reference sequence). The chain's CDR3 is CASSQVSRAYSYEQYF. The DNA for the CDR3 is TGTGCCAGCTCACAAGTGTCCAGGGCCTACTCCTACGAGCAGTACTTC.

This clone was recorded once. The genes are TRBV5-4 and TRBJ1-6, with 8 positions matching TRBD1. The CDR3 sequence is 15 residues long. Germline values: CDR1 SGHNT, CDR2 YYREEE (reference sequence). V was pared by 4 bases and J by 6 bases, with 6 bases of the junction left unmatched. DNA of the CDR3: TGTGCCAGCAGCAGCGGACAGGGCCCTAATTCACCCCTCCACTTT. Its translation is CASSSGQGPNSPLHF.

CDR3 amino acids: CASSPRDSSTDTQYF. The CDR3 DNA reads as TGTGCCAGCAGCCCCCGGGATAGCAGCACAGATACGCAGTATTTT. V usage is TRBV4-2 and J usage is TRBJ2-3; D might be TRBD2 (5 bases). CDR1 LGHNA and CDR2 YNFKEQ come from the germline V gene. Trimming pared 4 bases from V and 0 bases from J, leaving 11 bases between. The CDR3 is 15 residues long.